The sequence of this TCR beta chain was determined in a study of T cell responses to AZD1222 COVID-19 vaccine. Study results and caveats: CD4 TCRs associated with vaccination spanned spike, dominating at 160-218 and 743-854. White British donors predominated, females outnumbered males, and clonal diversity was possibly underestimated. Only a handful of AZD1222 recipients tested seropositive at baseline.

Measured with immunoSEQ multiplex PCR; TCRdb has only the in-frame clones, and not every one. The sample carries about 150,000 clones, 80% to 90% recorded once. The length of the CDR3 is 16 residues. The germline V gene has CDR1 SEHNR and CDR2 FQNEAQ (reference sequence). The V gene end was trimmed by 1 base and the J gene end by 3 bases; junction bases not matched to a gene: 5. Regarding this clone: Its antigen is not identified.

The receptor was derived from an adult who received the AZD1222 COVID-19 vaccine. This chain joins TRBV7-9 and TRBJ2-2; TRBD2 agrees at 7 bases. Material: peripheral blood, obtained 28 days after the second AZD1222 dose. In nucleotides, the CDR3 is TGTGCCAGCAGCTTAGGGTCGGGAGGTGACACCGGGGAGCTGTTTTTT. It encodes CASSLGSGGDTGELFF.